The sequence of this T cell receptor (beta chain) was determined in a study of blood T cell repertoires in COVID-19. Study details: Specimens from acute and convalescent COVID-19 originated in the United States, Italy and Spain. T cells, B-cell-depleted T cells, or PBMCs provided the cDNA or gDNA that served as material.

Germline CDR1 reads SEHNR; CDR2 reads FQNEAQ (reference sequence). The CDR3 is 9 amino acids. Trimming took 5 bases from V and 11 from J, leaving 6 bases between them. Per the original data handling: Nucleated cell number was recorded as an estimate derived from reference gene primer amplification. Clones were sequenced by immunoSEQ multiplex PCR, and TCRdb holds only the in-frame ones, with some missing. That table supplies the V and J calls and clone size; D and trimming were determined from the DNA. The sample holds roughly 160,000 clones, 80% to 90% seen once. V and J are TRBV7-9 and TRBJ1-1, with D hard to call. The clonotype was recovered from a woman aged 50 to 60 with COVID-19, enrolled during active disease. The sequenced sample was peripheral blood. CDR3 region: CASSPFAFF. In DNA form, the CDR3 reads TGTGCCAGCAGCCCCTTCGCTTTCTTT.